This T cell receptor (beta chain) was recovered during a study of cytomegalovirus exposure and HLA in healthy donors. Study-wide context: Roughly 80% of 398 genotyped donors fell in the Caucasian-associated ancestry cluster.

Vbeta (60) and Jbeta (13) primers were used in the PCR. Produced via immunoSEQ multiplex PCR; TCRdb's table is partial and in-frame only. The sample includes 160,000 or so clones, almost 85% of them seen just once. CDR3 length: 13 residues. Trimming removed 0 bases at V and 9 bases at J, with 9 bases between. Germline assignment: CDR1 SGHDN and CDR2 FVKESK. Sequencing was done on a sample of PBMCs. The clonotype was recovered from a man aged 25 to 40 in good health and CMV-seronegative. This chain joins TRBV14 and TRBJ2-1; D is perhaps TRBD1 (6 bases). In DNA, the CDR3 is TGTGCCAGCAGCCAAGATCTGGGGGCTGAGCAGTTCTTC. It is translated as CASSQDLGAEQFF.